The sequence of this T cell receptor beta chain was determined in a study of blood T cell repertoires in COVID-19. Original data processing: Counts of nucleated cells, estimated from reference gene primer amplification, were obtained. Libraries were prepared by immunoSEQ multiplex PCR; TCRdb keeps only in-frame clonotypes and omits some of them. That table gives V, J and clone size, and the DNA gave D and trimming. This sample has some 430,000 clones, with 90% found just once. Enrollees, about 18 to 90 years old, lived in 25 or so US areas. Participants were placed into cohorts based on the clinical history they reported. The sample consisted of PBMCs or T cells enriched from blood (not recorded which). This sequence was found in a man aged 18-30 years who had recovered from COVID-19.

For the CDR3, the DNA is TGTGCCAGCAGTTCCAATCAGGGGGTAATCTCACCCCTCCACTTT. Translated, it gives CASSSNQGVISPLHF. The J gene is TRBJ1-6, the V gene TRBV6-5; 7 bases agree with TRBD1. The V gene's germline CDR1 is MNHEY and CDR2 SVGAGI. The CDR3 runs 15 residues. After removal of 4 bases from V and 10 bases from J, the junction contained 10 bases not matched to a gene.